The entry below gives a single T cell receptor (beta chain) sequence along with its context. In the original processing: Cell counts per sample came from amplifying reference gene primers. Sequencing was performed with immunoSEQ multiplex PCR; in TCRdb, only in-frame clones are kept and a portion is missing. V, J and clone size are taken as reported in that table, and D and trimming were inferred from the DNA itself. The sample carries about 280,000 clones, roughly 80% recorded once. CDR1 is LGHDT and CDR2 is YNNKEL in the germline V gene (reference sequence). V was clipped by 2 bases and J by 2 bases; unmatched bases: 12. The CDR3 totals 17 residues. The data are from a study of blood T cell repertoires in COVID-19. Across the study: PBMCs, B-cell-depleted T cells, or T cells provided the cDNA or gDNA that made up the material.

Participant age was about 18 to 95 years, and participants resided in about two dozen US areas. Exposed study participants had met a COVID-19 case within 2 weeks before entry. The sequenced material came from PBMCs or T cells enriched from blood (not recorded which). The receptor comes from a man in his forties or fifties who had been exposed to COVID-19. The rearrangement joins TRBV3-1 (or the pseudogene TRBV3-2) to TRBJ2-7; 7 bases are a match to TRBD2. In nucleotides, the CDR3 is TGTGCCAGCAGCCAAATGGTTCCTAGCGGAGATGCCTACGAGCAGTACTTC. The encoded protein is CASSQMVPSGDAYEQYF.